The next 31 T cell receptor beta chains were all read from a single sample in a study of T cell responses to AZD1222 COVID-19 vaccine. Sequenced by immunoSEQ multiplex PCR; TCRdb stores in-frame clones only, minus some. The table has tens of thousands of clones, around 81% seen once. The sequencing here drew on peripheral blood, taken 28 days after the second AZD1222 dose. The receptors come from an adult who received the AZD1222 COVID-19 vaccine.

V usage is TRBV11-2 and J usage is TRBJ1-1; no clear D. The V gene's germline CDR1 is SGHAT and CDR2 FQNNGV. The CDR3 length is 13 residues. Trimming shortened V by 5 bases and J by 4 bases, and 11 bases separated the two germline ends. The CDR3 protein is CASSLADFTEAFF. Written as DNA, the CDR3 is TGTGCCAGCAGCCTGGCGGACTTCACTGAAGCTTTCTTT.

This rearrangement joins TRBV11-2 to TRBJ2-6; D not resolved. CDR3 length: 14 residues. The V end was cut by 5 bases, the J end by 2 bases, with 7 bases between. The V gene's germline CDR1 is SGHAT and CDR2 FQNNGV. The CDR3 bases are TGTGCCAGCAGCCCCATAACTGGGGCCAACGTCCTGACTTTC. Translation: CASSPITGANVLTF.

This clone was detected once. The genes are TRBV4-3 and TRBJ2-7; maybe TRBD1 (6 bases). This CDR3 spans 14 amino acids. Germline CDR1 is LGHNA and CDR2 is YSLEER. V was pared by 0 bases and J by 6 bases, with 12 bases between. The CDR3 protein is CASSQESQGLEQYF. The CDR3 DNA reads TGCGCCAGCAGCCAAGAATCACAGGGCCTCGAGCAGTACTTC.

In this sample, this clone turned up once. The CDR3 here is CASRQEQPQHF. In nucleotides, the CDR3 is TGTGCCAGCAGACAAGAACAGCCCCAGCATTTT. The chain employs TRBV28 and TRBJ1-5; D is unclear. The CDR3 consists of 11 residues. Germline V gives CDR1 MDHEN, CDR2 SYDVKM. Trimming took off 6 bases at V and 7 bases at J, with 7 bases between the two ends.

The chain links TRBV4-1 to TRBJ2-2; D may be TRBD1 or TRBD2 (5 bases each). Looked up from germline, CDR1 is MGHRA and CDR2 is YSYEKL. The CDR3 consists of 19 residues. The V end was cut by 1 base, the J end by 6 bases, with 24 bases between. DNA for the CDR3: TGCGCCAGCAGCCAAGGAGACAGAATCGGGGCCGATATCGCCGGGGAGCTGTTTTTT. Amino acids: CASSQGDRIGADIAGELFF.

The gene calls are TRBV27 and TRBJ2-7, with a possible D match to TRBD2 (6 bases). There are 13 residues in the CDR3. Germline V CDR1 and CDR2: MNHEY, SMNVEV (reference sequence). The germline V and J ends were trimmed by 6 bases and 3 bases, with 12 bases remaining between them. CDR3 sequence reads: CASSLAESYEQYF. The DNA of the CDR3 is TGTGCCAGCAGCTTAGCGGAGAGCTACGAGCAGTACTTC.

The sample holds a few counts of this clone. The genes are TRBV7-6 and TRBJ2-7; 7 bases agree with TRBD1. Germline-derived CDR1 and CDR2 are SGHVS and FNYEAQ. The J segment lost 3 bases and the V segment lost 4 bases, leaving 6 bases of the junction unmatched. The CDR3 is made up of 14 amino acids. The CDR3 protein is CASSYRDSFYEQYF. CDR3 DNA: TGTGCCAGCAGCTACCGGGACAGTTTCTACGAGCAGTACTTC. The full variable domain, in which reference TRBV7-6 and TRBJ2-7 provide the parts outside the CDR3, is GAGVSQSPRYKVTKRGQDVALRCDPISGHVSLYWYRQALGQGPEFLTYFNYEAQQDKSGLPNDRFSAERPEGSISTLTIQRTEQRDSAMYRCASSYRDSFYEQYFGPGTRLTVT.

As regards this clone: Additional DNA sequences in this sample encode the identical CDR3. The chain uses TRBV6-2 or TRBV6-3 and TRBJ1-1, with a weak D call TRBD1 (6 bases). The V gene's germline CDR1 is MNHEY and CDR2 SVGEGT. With 5 bases removed from V and 5 bases from J, the gap between germline ends came to 6 bases. The CDR3 contains 11 residues. The CDR3 region is CASSQGTEAFF. Here the CDR3 DNA reads TGTGCCAGCAGTCAGGGGACTGAAGCTTTCTTT.

The chain employs TRBV7-2 and TRBJ2-3, with D tentatively TRBD2 (5 bases). Germline values: CDR1 SGHTA, CDR2 FQGNSA. The germline V and J ends were trimmed by 1 base and 0 bases, with 11 bases remaining between them. The CDR3 is made up of 16 amino acids. The CDR3 here is CASSLVGGRSTDTQYF. The CDR3 DNA reads TGTGCCAGCAGCTTAGTTGGAGGCCGGAGCACAGATACGCAGTATTTT.

V is TRBV28 and J is TRBJ2-3; D is ambiguous. Germline V lookup: CDR1 MDHEN, CDR2 SYDVKM. Trimming shortened V by 6 bases and J by 9 bases, and 16 bases separated the two germline ends. The CDR3 length is 13 residues. CDR3 region: CASSPPSVETQYF. The CDR3 DNA reads as TGTGCCAGCAGCCCCCCGAGCGTGGAGACGCAGTATTTT.

The chain is built from TRBV30 and TRBJ2-5; perhaps TRBD2 as D (6 bases). The CDR3 is made up of 12 amino acids. Germline V gene lookup returns CDR1 GTSNPN and CDR2 SVGIG (reference sequence). Trimming pared 5 bases from V and 5 bases from J, leaving 12 bases between. CDR3: CAWDGGSETQYF. The CDR3 bases are TGTGCCTGGGACGGAGGGAGCGAGACCCAGTACTTC.

The chain uses TRBV6-6 and TRBJ2-1; maybe TRBD2 (6 bases). Germline V gives CDR1 MNHNY, CDR2 SVGAGI (reference sequence). This CDR3 comprises 14 residues. Trimming shortened V by 8 bases and J by 3 bases, and 14 bases separated the two germline ends. In DNA form, the CDR3 reads TGTGCCAGCCGCGACGGGGGTAGCTACAATGAGCAGTTCTTC. The encoded protein is CASRDGGSYNEQFF.

The V call is TRBV27, the J call TRBJ2-3, with 12 nucleotides matching TRBD2. The germline V gene encodes CDR1 MNHEY and CDR2 SMNVEV (reference sequence). Germline trimming cut 1 base from V and 3 bases from J; bases unmatched to any gene: 5. The CDR3 totals 17 residues. In DNA form, the CDR3 reads TGTGCCAGCAGTTTATTGACTAGCGGGAGCCTGACAGATACGCAGTATTTT. Translation gives CASSLLTSGSLTDTQYF.

The chain joins TRBV7-2 to TRBJ2-5; the D is unclear. Between the trimmed V and J ends, which lost 1 base and 9 bases, there was a span of 12 bases. Germline V CDR1 and CDR2: SGHTA, FQGNSA. The CDR3 consists of 13 residues. CDR3 bases: TGTGCCAGCAGCTTAGTTGCTGAGACCCCCCAGTACTTC. As protein: CASSLVAETPQYF.

This rearrangement joins TRBV5-6 to TRBJ1-2; no clear D gene. Germline CDR1 SGHDT, CDR2 YYEEEE. Trimming removed 4 bases at V and 0 bases at J, with 7 bases between. This CDR3 spans 13 amino acids. This chain's CDR3 is CASSRFSNYGYTF. The CDR3 DNA reads TGTGCCAGCAGCCGCTTCTCTAACTATGGCTACACCTTC.

The chain has TRBV28 and TRBJ1-1; D possibly corresponds to TRBD1 (5 bases). The CDR3 spans 15 residues. From germline, CDR1 is MDHEN and CDR2 SYDVKM. V was shortened by 2 bases and J by 7 bases, with 17 bases between the two germline ends. The CDR3 here is CASSLGAPDHFEAFF. The CDR3 nucleotides read TGTGCCAGCAGTTTAGGGGCTCCGGACCACTTTGAAGCTTTCTTT.

This clone has more than one count but fewer than ten. The rearrangement links TRBV2 to TRBJ2-7; unclear D gene. The CDR3 runs to 13 residues. CDR1 and CDR2 (germline): SNHLY, FYNNEI. V dropped 2 bases and J dropped 6 bases, with 11 bases sitting between them. The CDR3 coding sequence is TGTGCCAGCAGTGAAATAGGACCGGCCGAGCAGTACTTC. This translates into CASSEIGPAEQYF.

The chain carries TRBV7-8 and TRBJ1-1, with 9 bases lining up with TRBD1. The CDR3 has 17 amino acids. V lost 4 bases to trimming and J lost 1 base; unmatched junction nucleotides: 10. CDR1 and CDR2 (germline): SGHVS, FQNEAQ. The CDR3 sequence: CASSWIRDRAQNTEAFF. CDR3 nucleotides: TGTGCCAGCAGCTGGATTCGGGACAGGGCGCAGAACACTGAAGCTTTCTTT. Full variable domain (remainder filled in from reference TRBV7-8 and TRBJ1-1): GAGVSQSPRYKVAKRGQDVALRCDPISGHVSLFWYQQALGQGPEFLTYFQNEAQLDKSGLPSDRFFAERPEGSVSTLKIQRTQQEDSAVYLCASSWIRDRAQNTEAFFGQGTRLTVV.

The chain uses TRBV6-2 or TRBV6-3 and TRBJ2-7; TRBD2 matches 11 bases. The length of the CDR3 is 14 residues. The V and J ends lost 4 bases and 6 bases, in that order; junction bases with no gene match: 5. Germline V gene data show CDR1 as MNHEY and CDR2 as SVGEGT. In DNA, the CDR3 is TGTGCCAGCAGTTTCACTAGCGGGGGTACCGAGCAGTACTTC. It yields the protein CASSFTSGGTEQYF.

This clone was recorded only once. The CDR3 protein is CAKAMLAEDHEQYF. The CDR3 DNA is TGCGCCAAAGCGATGCTAGCGGAGGACCACGAGCAGTACTTC. The chain recombines TRBV10-1 with TRBJ2-7, with 7 bases identical to TRBD2. The CDR3 contains 14 residues. The V segment lost 10 bases and the J segment 5 bases; nucleotides outside the gene matches: 14. From germline, CDR1 is WNHNN and CDR2 SYGVQD (reference sequence).

This chain uses TRBV15 with TRBJ1-2; D might be TRBD1 (5 bases). The CDR3 totals 14 residues. Germline V CDR1 and CDR2: LNHNV, YYDKDF (reference sequence). V lost 0 bases and J 8 bases, leaving 13 bases between the germline ends. The CDR3 DNA reads TGTGCCACCAGCAGAGATCTCGGGGGAACGGGCTACACCTTC. It translates to CATSRDLGGTGYTF.

The V gene is TRBV5-6, the J gene TRBJ2-3, with D perhaps matching TRBD1 (5 bases). The CDR3 has 13 residues. The V and J ends lost 2 bases and 3 bases respectively, with 7 bases between them. Germline values: CDR1 SGHDT, CDR2 YYEEEE. The CDR3 protein is CASSLPGTDTQYF. DNA of the CDR3: TGTGCCAGCAGCTTACCAGGGACAGATACGCAGTATTTT.

The gene calls are TRBV24-1 and TRBJ1-5, with D unresolved. The CDR3 consists of 12 residues. The germline V and J ends were trimmed by 4 bases and 3 bases, with 3 bases remaining between them. The germline CDR1 and CDR2 sequences are KGHDR and SFDVKD. The DNA for the CDR3 is TGTGCCACCAGTGACCCCAATCAGCCCCAGCATTTT. Residues: CATSDPNQPQHF.

The chain recombines TRBV18 with TRBJ2-3; 11 nucleotides match TRBD2. The CDR3 contains 16 residues. The germline gives CDR1 KGHSH, CDR2 LQKENI. V was clipped by 4 bases and J by 8 bases; unmatched bases: 11. The chain's CDR3 is CASSLGGLAGFVTQYF. In DNA, the CDR3 is TGTGCCAGCTCACTGGGTGGACTAGCGGGCTTCGTTACGCAGTATTTT.

This chain connects TRBV5-1 to TRBJ2-7, with a possible D match to TRBD1 (6 bases). Germline CDR1 and CDR2: SGHRS and YFSETQ. Trimming took off 4 bases at V and 4 bases at J, with 15 bases between the two ends. The CDR3 length is 14 residues. The CDR3 protein is CASSPWTASYEQYF. As DNA, the CDR3 is TGCGCCAGCAGCCCTTGGACAGCAAGTTACGAGCAGTACTTC.

V usage is TRBV21-1 and J usage is TRBJ2-2; the table gives TRBD1 as D, unverified against the DNA. TRBV21-1 is classified as a pseudogene. The CDR3 extends over 17 amino acids. The CDR3 coding sequence is TGTGCCAGCAGCATTTCCCGAGGGACAGGGATTGCCGGGGAGCTGTTTTTT. Its protein product is CASSISRGTGIAGELFF.

The chain employs TRBV28 and TRBJ1-1; TRBD1 might be the D (5 bases). V was pared by 3 bases and J by 3 bases, with 8 bases between. From germline, CDR1 is MDHEN and CDR2 SYDVKM. The CDR3 has 13 amino acids. CDR3 DNA sequence: TGTGCCAGCAGTTTCGCCAGGGACACTGAAGCTTTCTTT. Translating it yields CASSFARDTEAFF.

This clone has just a few counts. The V and J genes are TRBV19 and TRBJ2-7, with D possibly TRBD1 on 5 matching bases. Trimming removed 3 bases at V and 3 bases at J, with 6 bases between. This CDR3 comprises 12 residues. Germline CDR1 is LNHDA and CDR2 is SQIVND (reference sequence). As DNA, the CDR3 is TGTGCCAGTAGTATCGACAGCTACGAGCAGTACTTC. Protein product: CASSIDSYEQYF.

CDR3 region: CASSELGVEQYF. In DNA, the CDR3 is TGTGCCAGCAGTGAATTAGGGGTCGAGCAGTACTTC. V usage is TRBV6-1 and J usage is TRBJ2-7; tentatively, D is TRBD1 (5 bases). From germline, CDR1 is MNHNS and CDR2 SASEGT. V was cut by 2 bases and J by 6 bases, with 8 bases left in between. The CDR3 runs 12 residues.

The chain joins TRBV2 to TRBJ2-7, with 9 bases aligning to TRBD1. The germline V gene has CDR1 SNHLY and CDR2 FYNNEI. With V trimmed by 6 bases and J by 2 bases, 2 bases remained unmatched. The CDR3 is 13 residues long. CDR3 in amino acids: CASRQGAPYEQYF. The CDR3 DNA sequence: TGTGCCAGCAGACAGGGGGCTCCCTACGAGCAGTACTTC.

V and J are TRBV2 and TRBJ1-4; D remains unclear. Trimming removed 3 bases at V and 6 bases at J, with 11 bases between. The CDR3 extends over 14 amino acids. The germline V gene encodes CDR1 SNHLY and CDR2 FYNNEI. Written as DNA, the CDR3 is TGTGCCAGCAGTGAGGAGTGGGTTGATGAAAAACTGTTTTTT. Protein product: CASSEEWVDEKLFF.